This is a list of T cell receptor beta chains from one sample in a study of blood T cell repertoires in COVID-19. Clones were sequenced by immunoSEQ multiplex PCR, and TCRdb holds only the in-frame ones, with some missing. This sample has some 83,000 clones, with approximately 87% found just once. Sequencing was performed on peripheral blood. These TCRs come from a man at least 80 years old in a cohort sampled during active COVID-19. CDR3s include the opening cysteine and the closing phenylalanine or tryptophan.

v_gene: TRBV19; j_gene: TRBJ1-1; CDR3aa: CASGQGARSTEAFF
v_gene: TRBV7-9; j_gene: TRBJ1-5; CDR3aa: CASSTGPGGEDQPQHF
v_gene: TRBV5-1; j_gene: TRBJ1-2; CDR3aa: CASSLIGGHNNYGYTF
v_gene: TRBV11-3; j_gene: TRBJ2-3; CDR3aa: CASSLDKGVEYF
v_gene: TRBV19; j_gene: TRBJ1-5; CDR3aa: CASNPTGVGHQPQHF
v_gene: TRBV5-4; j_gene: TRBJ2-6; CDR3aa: CASSQRQGLGSGANVLTF
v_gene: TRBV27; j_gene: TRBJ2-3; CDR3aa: CASRLAVGRDTQYF
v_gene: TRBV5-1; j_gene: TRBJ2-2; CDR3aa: CASSLEGLTGELFF
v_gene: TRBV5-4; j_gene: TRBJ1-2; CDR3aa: CASSKDRVDGYTF
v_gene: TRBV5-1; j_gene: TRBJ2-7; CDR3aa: CASSLGTGGDEQYF
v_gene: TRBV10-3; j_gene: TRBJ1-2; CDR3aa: CAISEFEGDGYTF
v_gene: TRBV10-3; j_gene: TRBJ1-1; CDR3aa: CAISLPHTEAFF
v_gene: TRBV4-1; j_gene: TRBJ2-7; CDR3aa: CASSQGGQGLYEQYF
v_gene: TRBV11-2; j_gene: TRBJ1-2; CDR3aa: CASSSLRDYGYTF
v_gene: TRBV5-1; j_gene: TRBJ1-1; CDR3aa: CASSSLAGGQRTEAFF
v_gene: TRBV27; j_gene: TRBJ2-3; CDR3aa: CASSTTADTQYF
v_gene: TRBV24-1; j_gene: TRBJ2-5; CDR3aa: CATRGGVQETQYF
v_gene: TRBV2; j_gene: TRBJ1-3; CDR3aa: CASTFGQDGTIYF
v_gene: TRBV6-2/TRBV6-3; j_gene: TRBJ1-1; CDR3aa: CASSYLGVNTEAFF
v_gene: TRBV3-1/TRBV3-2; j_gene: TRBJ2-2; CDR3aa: CASSNRWAGGTGELFF
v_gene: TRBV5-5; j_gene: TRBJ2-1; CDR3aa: CASSLQGARNEQFF
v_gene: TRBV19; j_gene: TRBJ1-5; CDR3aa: CASTPGGQENSNQPQHF
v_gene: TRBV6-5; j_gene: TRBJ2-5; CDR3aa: CASAQELQETQYF
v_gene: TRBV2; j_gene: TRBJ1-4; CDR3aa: CASSVRTATEKLFF
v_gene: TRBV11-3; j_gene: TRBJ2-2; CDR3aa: CASSPAGGPVGGELFF
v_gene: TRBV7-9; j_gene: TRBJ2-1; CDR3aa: CASSLFGGRPEQFF
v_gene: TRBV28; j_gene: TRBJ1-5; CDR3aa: CASRALDRHQPQHF
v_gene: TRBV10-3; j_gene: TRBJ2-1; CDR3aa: CAISNDRAYNEQFF
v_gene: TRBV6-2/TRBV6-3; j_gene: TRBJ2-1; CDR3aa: CASSTGTSGGFNEQFF
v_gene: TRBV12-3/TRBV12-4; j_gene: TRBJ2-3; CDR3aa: CASSVVDTQYF
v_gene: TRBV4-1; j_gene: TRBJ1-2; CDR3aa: CASSQESQGLGGYTF
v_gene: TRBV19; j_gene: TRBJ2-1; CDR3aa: CASSISGGPYNEQFF
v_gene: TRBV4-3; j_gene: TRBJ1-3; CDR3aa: CASSQLTGGANTIYF
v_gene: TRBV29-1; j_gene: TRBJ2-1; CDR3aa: CSVEGASYNEQFF
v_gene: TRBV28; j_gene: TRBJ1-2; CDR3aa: CASSPGTVRTHGYTF
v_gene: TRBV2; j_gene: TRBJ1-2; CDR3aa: CASSEVGGRSYGYTF
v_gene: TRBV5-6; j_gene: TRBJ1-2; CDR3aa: CASSLYDRRGGYTF
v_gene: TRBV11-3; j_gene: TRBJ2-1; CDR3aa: CASAPRSGGNEQFF
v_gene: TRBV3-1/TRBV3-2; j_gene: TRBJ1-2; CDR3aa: CASSVQGVNYGYTF
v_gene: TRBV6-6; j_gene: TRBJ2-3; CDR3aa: CASSGVSGPTDTQYF
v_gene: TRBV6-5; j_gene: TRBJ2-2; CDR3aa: CASRIGAGELFF
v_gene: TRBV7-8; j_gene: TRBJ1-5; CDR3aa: CASSPRIQGNQPQHF
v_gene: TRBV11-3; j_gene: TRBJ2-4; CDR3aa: CASSLHTGQSQYF
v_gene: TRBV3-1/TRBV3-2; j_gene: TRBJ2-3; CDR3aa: CAPGGYTDTQYF
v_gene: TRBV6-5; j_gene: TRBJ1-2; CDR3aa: CASSYIRGANYGYTF
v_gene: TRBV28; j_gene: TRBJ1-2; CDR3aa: CADRGPNYGYTF
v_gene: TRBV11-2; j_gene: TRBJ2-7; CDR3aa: CASNRLGGSYEQYF
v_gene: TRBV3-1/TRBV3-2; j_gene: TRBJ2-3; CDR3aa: CASSQRDRGSDTQYF
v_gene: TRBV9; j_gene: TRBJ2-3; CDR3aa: CASTPTLAGGGDTQYF
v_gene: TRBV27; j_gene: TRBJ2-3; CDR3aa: CASSPLGGNTDTQYF
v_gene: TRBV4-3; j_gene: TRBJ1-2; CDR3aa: CASSQDPSTGRGYTF
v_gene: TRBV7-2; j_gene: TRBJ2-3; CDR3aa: CASSLESSGGLAGTQYF
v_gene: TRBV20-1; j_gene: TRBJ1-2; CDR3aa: CSASRPGYGYTF